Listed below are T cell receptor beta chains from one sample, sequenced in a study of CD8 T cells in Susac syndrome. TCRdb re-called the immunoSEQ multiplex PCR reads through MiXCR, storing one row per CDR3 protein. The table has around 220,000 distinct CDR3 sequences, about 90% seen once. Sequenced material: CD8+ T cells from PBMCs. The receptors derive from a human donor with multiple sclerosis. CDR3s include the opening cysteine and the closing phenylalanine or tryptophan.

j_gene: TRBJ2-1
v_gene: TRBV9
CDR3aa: CASSGMLAGGPRAQFF

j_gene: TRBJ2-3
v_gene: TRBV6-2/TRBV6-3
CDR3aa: CAAAPERFTDTQYF

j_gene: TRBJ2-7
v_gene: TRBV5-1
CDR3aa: CASSLVSDQYEQYF

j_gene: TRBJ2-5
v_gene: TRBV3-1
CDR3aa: CASSQETTGETQYF

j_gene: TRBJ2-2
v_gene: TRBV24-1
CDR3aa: CATSDLPGTNTGELFF

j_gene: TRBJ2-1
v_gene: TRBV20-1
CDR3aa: CSVSPSDYNEQFF

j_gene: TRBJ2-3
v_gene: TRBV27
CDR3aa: CASSFSIAGGNTDTQYF

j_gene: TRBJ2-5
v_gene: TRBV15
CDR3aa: CATSSPETAGWETQYF

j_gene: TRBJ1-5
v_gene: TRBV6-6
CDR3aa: CASSDTGPPQHF

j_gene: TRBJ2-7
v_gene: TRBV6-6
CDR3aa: CASSLLYEQYF

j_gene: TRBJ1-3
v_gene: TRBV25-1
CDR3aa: CASTEMSGTGEGNTIYF

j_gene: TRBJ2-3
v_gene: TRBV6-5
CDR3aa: CASSSPAGGMDTQYF

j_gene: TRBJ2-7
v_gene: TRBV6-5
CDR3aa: CASSYSAGAFGRHEQYF

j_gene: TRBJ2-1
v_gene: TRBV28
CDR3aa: CASSFGTGGYNEQFF

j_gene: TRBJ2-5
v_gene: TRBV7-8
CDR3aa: CATLRLATTRGETQYF

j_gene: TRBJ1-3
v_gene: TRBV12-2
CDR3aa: CASRFRQVTSGNTIYF

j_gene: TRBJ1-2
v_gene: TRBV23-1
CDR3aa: CASSQVTNLSKFYGYTF

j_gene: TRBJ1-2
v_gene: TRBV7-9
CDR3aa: CASGQVKIYGYTF

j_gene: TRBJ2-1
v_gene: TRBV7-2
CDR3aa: CASSLDSGGAYNEQFF

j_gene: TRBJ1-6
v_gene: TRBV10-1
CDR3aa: CASSEPNSPLHF

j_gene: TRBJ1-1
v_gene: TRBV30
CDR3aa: CAWRQERGTEAFF

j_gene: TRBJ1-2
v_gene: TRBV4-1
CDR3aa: CASSQDFWGGNYGYTF

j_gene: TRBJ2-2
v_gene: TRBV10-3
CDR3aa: CAISGGTGELFF

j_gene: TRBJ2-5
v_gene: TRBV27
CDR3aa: CASGGTTYQETQYF

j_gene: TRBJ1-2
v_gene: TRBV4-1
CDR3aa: CASSQDQGALGYTF

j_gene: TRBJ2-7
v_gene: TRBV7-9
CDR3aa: CASSQSGEQYF

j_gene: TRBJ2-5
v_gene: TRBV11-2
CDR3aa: CASSLYGGGAEETQYF

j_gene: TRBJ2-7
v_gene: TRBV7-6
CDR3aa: CASSPDLTGRGYEQYF

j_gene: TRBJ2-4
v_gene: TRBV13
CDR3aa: CASSIGVAKNIQYF

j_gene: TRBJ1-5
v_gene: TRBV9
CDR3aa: CASSVVDGQPQHF

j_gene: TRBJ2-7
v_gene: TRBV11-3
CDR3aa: CASSFSTGLYEQYF

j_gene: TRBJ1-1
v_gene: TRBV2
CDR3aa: CASKYPDLEAFF

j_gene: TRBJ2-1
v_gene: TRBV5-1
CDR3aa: CASSMAQLAGRTSYNEQFF

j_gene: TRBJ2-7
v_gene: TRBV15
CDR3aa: CATSSQREGLSAEQYF

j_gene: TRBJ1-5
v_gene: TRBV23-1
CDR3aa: CASSQSQRGVRSNQPQHF

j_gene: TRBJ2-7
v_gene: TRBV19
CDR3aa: CASSLSLRNYEQYF

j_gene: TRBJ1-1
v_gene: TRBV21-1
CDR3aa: CASSKSQGLSEAFF

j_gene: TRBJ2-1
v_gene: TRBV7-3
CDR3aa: CASSSIPGEQFF

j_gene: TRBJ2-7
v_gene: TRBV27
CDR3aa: CASRPRDGSYEQYF

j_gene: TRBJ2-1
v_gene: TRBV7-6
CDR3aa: CASSYPGYNEQFF

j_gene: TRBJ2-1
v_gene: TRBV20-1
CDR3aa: CSARGLAGALEFF